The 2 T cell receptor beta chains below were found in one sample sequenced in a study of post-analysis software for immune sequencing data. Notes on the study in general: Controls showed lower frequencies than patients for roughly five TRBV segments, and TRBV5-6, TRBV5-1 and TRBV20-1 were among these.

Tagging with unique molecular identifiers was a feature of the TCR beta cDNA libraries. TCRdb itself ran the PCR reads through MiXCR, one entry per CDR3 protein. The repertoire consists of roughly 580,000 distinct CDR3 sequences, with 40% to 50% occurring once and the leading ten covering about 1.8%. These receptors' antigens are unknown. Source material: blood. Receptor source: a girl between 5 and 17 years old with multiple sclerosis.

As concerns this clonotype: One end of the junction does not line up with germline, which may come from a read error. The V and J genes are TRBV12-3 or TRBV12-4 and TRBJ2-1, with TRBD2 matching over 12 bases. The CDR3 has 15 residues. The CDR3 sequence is CAGSPSSGGGGEQFF. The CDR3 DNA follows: TGTGCCGGCAGTCCCTCTAGCGGGGGGGGTGGTGAGCAGTTTTTC.

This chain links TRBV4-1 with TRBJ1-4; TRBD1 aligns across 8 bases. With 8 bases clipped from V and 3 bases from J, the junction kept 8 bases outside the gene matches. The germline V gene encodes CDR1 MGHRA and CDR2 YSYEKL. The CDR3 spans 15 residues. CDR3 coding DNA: TGCGCCAGCCAAGATCGGGGACAGGCTAATGAAAAACTGTTTTTT. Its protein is CASQDRGQANEKLFF.